Listed below are T cell receptor beta chains from one sample, sequenced in a study of T-cell memory formation after mild COVID-19. TCRdb redid the calling of the 5' RACE reads with MiXCR, one entry per CDR3 protein. This sample has some 490,000 distinct CDR3 sequences, with over 15% found just once. What was sequenced was PBMCs or a T cell subset sorted from them (not recorded which). These receptor sequences come from an adult woman who had mild COVID-19 (a few samples of this study predate the infection). Cell type and time point are not known. Both conserved end residues are part of each CDR3. D genes are given only for firm matches. A row's size may be missing; if present it is once, few, many or a size class.

J: TRBJ2-2
V: TRBV24-1
size: once
D: TRBD1
DNA: TGTGCCACCAGTGATACCGGACAGGGCAGAAACACCGGGGAGCTGTTTTTT
CDR3: CATSDTGQGRNTGELFF

J: TRBJ2-7
V: TRBV7-9
size: NA
D: TRBD1
DNA: TGTGCCAGCAGCTCCCCCGGGACAGGGGGCCACGAGCAGTACTTC
CDR3: CASSSPGTGGHEQYF

J: TRBJ2-1
V: TRBV14
size: few
D: TRBD2
DNA: TGTGCCAGCAGCCACCTAGCGGGAGGGTACAATGAGCAGTTCTTC
CDR3: CASSHLAGGYNEQFF

J: TRBJ1-5
V: TRBV28
size: NA
D: TRBD1
DNA: TGTGCCAGCAGTCCAGGGGGCGCTTTGATAGTCAGAGATCAGCCCCAGCATTTT
CDR3: CASSPGGALIVRDQPQHF

J: TRBJ1-1
V: TRBV27
size: NA
D: TRBD1
DNA: TGTGCCAGCAGTCCCCGGAGTACCAGGGGGCAAACTGAAGCTTTCTTT
CDR3: CASSPRSTRGQTEAFF

J: TRBJ2-7
V: TRBV14
size: once
D: NA
DNA: TGTGCCAGCAGCCAAGAATGGCCGACTACCTTCTACGAGCAGTACTTC
CDR3: CASSQEWPTTFYEQYF

J: TRBJ2-3
V: TRBV11-2
size: NA
D: TRBD2
DNA: TGTGCCAGCAGCTTAGGGGACGGGAGGATCTCAGATACGCAGTATTTT
CDR3: CASSLGDGRISDTQYF

J: TRBJ2-2
V: TRBV5-5
size: NA
D: NA
DNA: TGTGCCAGCAGCTTCGGCACGGGGTACGGGGAGCTGTTTTTT
CDR3: CASSFGTGYGELFF

J: TRBJ2-1
V: TRBV30
size: few
D: TRBD2
DNA: TGTGCCTGGAGTGTAGGGCTTAGCGGGAGCCGGAATGAGCAGTTCTTC
CDR3: CAWSVGLSGSRNEQFF

J: TRBJ2-4
V: TRBV3-1
size: NA
D: NA
DNA: TGTGCCAGCAGCCAAGATACCAACATTCAGTACTTC
CDR3: CASSQDTNIQYF

J: TRBJ1-5
V: TRBV2
size: NA
D: NA
DNA: TGTGCCAGCATTGGGACAATTAGCGAGGGTCAGCCCCAGCATTTT
CDR3: CASIGTISEGQPQHF

J: TRBJ2-7
V: TRBV7-2
size: few
D: NA
DNA: TGTGCCAGCAGCCCCAGGAACGAGCAGTACTTC
CDR3: CASSPRNEQYF

J: TRBJ2-3
V: TRBV20-1
size: NA
D: NA
DNA: TGCAGTGGAGGGGACTCCAGAACAGATACGCAGTATTTT
CDR3: CSGGDSRTDTQYF

J: TRBJ1-4
V: TRBV20-1
size: few
D: TRBD1
DNA: TGCAGTGCTAGCGATGGGACAGTAAAAAAACTGTTTTTT
CDR3: CSASDGTVKKLFF

J: TRBJ1-1
V: TRBV5-1
size: NA
D: NA
DNA: TGCGCCAGCAGTCGTCAGACAGGTGCGAACACTGAAGCTTTCTTT
CDR3: CASSRQTGANTEAFF

J: TRBJ2-5
V: TRBV2
size: NA
D: NA
DNA: TGTGCCAGCAGCGACCCCCCCGGAGAGACCCAGTACTTC
CDR3: CASSDPPGETQYF

J: TRBJ2-1
V: TRBV7-9
size: few
D: NA
DNA: TGTGCCAGCAGCTTAGTGGGGCCAGGGGCCTGGTACAATGAGCAGTTCTTC
CDR3: CASSLVGPGAWYNEQFF

J: TRBJ2-4
V: TRBV4-1
size: few
D: TRBD1
DNA: TGCGCCAGCAGCCAAGAGCCCATGGGGGACAGGGCCAAAAACATTCAGTACTTC
CDR3: CASSQEPMGDRAKNIQYF

J: TRBJ1-4
V: TRBV5-1
size: few
D: NA
DNA: TGCGCCAGCAGCCGGACGGGGACAACGAATGAAAAACTGTTTTTT
CDR3: CASSRTGTTNEKLFF

J: TRBJ2-1
V: TRBV12-3/TRBV12-4
size: many
D: TRBD2
DNA: TGTGCCAGCAGTTTCACCCGTCTGGGCGGGGGGGCCTATGAGCAGTTCTTC
CDR3: CASSFTRLGGGAYEQFF

J: TRBJ2-4
V: TRBV28
size: few
D: NA
DNA: TGTGCCAGCGCAACCCGGGTTTCAGCCAAAAACATTCAGTACTTC
CDR3: CASATRVSAKNIQYF